This TCR beta chain was sequenced during a study of post-analysis software for immune sequencing data. The library was made from cDNA and included unique molecular identifiers. TCRdb passed the PCR reads through MiXCR, listing each CDR3 protein once. The sample carries fewer than 850,000 distinct CDR3 sequences, just over 45% recorded once. Germline loops: CDR1 MNHEY, CDR2 SMNVEV (reference sequence). This CDR3 spans 15 amino acids. Trimming cost V 2 bases and J 7 bases, with 15 bases left between them. As to this clonotype: Its specificity is unknown.

Findings of the study overall: Relative to controls, patients had 5 or 6 TRBV segments at higher frequency, with TRBV5-6, TRBV5-1 and TRBV20-1 among these. Controls significantly exceeded multiple sclerosis patients in normalized Chao1 diversity.

This TCR came from a girl aged 10 to 17 with multiple sclerosis. V is TRBV27 and J is TRBJ1-5, with a tentative D call TRBD1 (6 bases). Sequenced: blood. The DNA of the CDR3 is TGTGCCAGCAGTTTAGGGGCAGGGACATCACAGCCCCAGCATTTT. This sequence encodes CASSLGAGTSQPQHF.